The clone carrying this T cell receptor (beta chain) was counted only a few times. Its cognate antigen is unknown. Germline CDR1 reads SGHKS; CDR2 reads YYEKEE (reference sequence). The V end was cut by 1 base, the J end by 7 bases, with 9 bases between. This CDR3 region has 12 residues. These data come from a study of beta chain features in type 1 diabetes. Turning to the study itself: Healthy donors, compared against patients, showed similar age, gender and cell yields.

Broader study findings: TCRB rearrangement may or may not be influenced by HLA type; here this remained unresolved. The study found fewer insertions and more deletions at VDJ junctions in type 1 diabetes patients.

Expressed TCRB transcripts were sequenced because the isolated RNA had all been reverse transcribed beforehand. Assay used: immunoSEQ multiplex PCR; TCRdb lists only in-frame clones, some missing. The sample has over 300,000 clones, around 7.6% seen once; the top ten hold around 0.45%. This receptor was taken from a woman aged 18-30 years in good health. Material: central memory CD4+ T cells from blood. This chain uses TRBV5-5 with TRBJ2-7; D may be TRBD2 (5 bases). The CDR3 region is CASSLFGDEQYF. CDR3 coding DNA: TGTGCCAGCAGCTTGTTCGGGGATGAGCAGTACTTC.